Listed below are T cell receptor beta chains from one sample, sequenced in a study of T cells in Graves' hyperthyroidism and ophthalmopathy. One entry per CDR3 protein results from TCRdb running MiXCR on the multiplex PCR reads. The sample holds roughly 400,000 distinct CDR3 sequences, over 12% seen once. Sequences were obtained from blood. The receptors here all came from a man aged 50-59 years with Graves' ophthalmopathy. CDR3s include the opening cysteine and the closing phenylalanine or tryptophan.

CDR3 protein: CASSQESMGGRPITQYF
J gene: TRBJ2-5
V gene: TRBV4-1

CDR3 protein: CASSERGLAGETQYF
J gene: TRBJ2-5
V gene: TRBV2

CDR3 protein: CASSEKTQYF
J gene: TRBJ2-5
V gene: TRBV10-1

CDR3 protein: CSVEEADRAYGYTF
J gene: TRBJ1-2
V gene: TRBV29-1

CDR3 protein: CASSLAKASTDTQYF
J gene: TRBJ2-3
V gene: TRBV7-9

CDR3 protein: CASSHTSGRAVSTDTQYF
J gene: TRBJ2-3
V gene: TRBV11-2

CDR3 protein: CASSGTRQATEAFF
J gene: TRBJ1-1
V gene: TRBV6-1

CDR3 protein: CASSLKASRRELFF
J gene: TRBJ2-2
V gene: TRBV12-3/TRBV12-4

CDR3 protein: CSARENRGNQPQHF
J gene: TRBJ1-5
V gene: TRBV20-1

CDR3 protein: CASSQGGGSKGRINEQFF
J gene: TRBJ2-1
V gene: TRBV7-2

CDR3 protein: CATSDYSRAGEQFF
J gene: TRBJ2-1
V gene: TRBV24-1

CDR3 protein: CASSPLGNTGELFF
J gene: TRBJ2-2
V gene: TRBV3-1

CDR3 protein: CASSLSPDRAYNSPLHF
J gene: TRBJ1-6
V gene: TRBV28

CDR3 protein: CASSSTSGGHYEQYF
J gene: TRBJ2-7
V gene: TRBV7-9

CDR3 protein: CASRSTGWNTEAFF
J gene: TRBJ1-1
V gene: TRBV2

CDR3 protein: CASSLGTSSYNSPLHF
J gene: TRBJ1-6
V gene: TRBV5-1

CDR3 protein: CSVRTDFEAFF
J gene: TRBJ1-1
V gene: TRBV29-1

CDR3 protein: CASSLRGPGLAGVTNEQFF
J gene: TRBJ2-1
V gene: TRBV5-1

CDR3 protein: CASSSNTGFYGYTF
J gene: TRBJ1-2
V gene: TRBV12-3/TRBV12-4

CDR3 protein: CASSLSGRIYEQYF
J gene: TRBJ2-7
V gene: TRBV5-1

CDR3 protein: CASSLVARLQGHGETQYF
J gene: TRBJ2-5
V gene: TRBV5-1

CDR3 protein: CASSLWGASGRGYEQYF
J gene: TRBJ2-7
V gene: TRBV5-1

CDR3 protein: CASSLVVGETQYF
J gene: TRBJ2-5
V gene: TRBV7-9

CDR3 protein: CASSEPGLAAYEQYF
J gene: TRBJ2-7
V gene: TRBV6-1

CDR3 protein: CASSLPSSAYEQYF
J gene: TRBJ2-7
V gene: TRBV12-3/TRBV12-4

CDR3 protein: CASSHGTSGRETQYF
J gene: TRBJ2-5
V gene: TRBV27

CDR3 protein: CASSPSTSLTDTQYF
J gene: TRBJ2-3
V gene: TRBV12-3/TRBV12-4

CDR3 protein: CSVGIYRDKATNEKLFF
J gene: TRBJ1-4
V gene: TRBV29-1

CDR3 protein: CASSGASQETQYF
J gene: TRBJ2-5
V gene: TRBV11-3

CDR3 protein: CASSFYRESYEQYF
J gene: TRBJ2-7
V gene: TRBV27

CDR3 protein: CASSHAGKNTEAFF
J gene: TRBJ1-1
V gene: TRBV19

CDR3 protein: CASSLAGSVYGYTF
J gene: TRBJ1-2
V gene: TRBV5-1

CDR3 protein: CASSKQGAREKLFF
J gene: TRBJ1-4
V gene: TRBV7-9

CDR3 protein: CSVEGGRSFTDTQYF
J gene: TRBJ2-3
V gene: TRBV29-1

CDR3 protein: CAISDVSSGDYEQYF
J gene: TRBJ2-7
V gene: TRBV10-3

CDR3 protein: CASSLGGPTSGEQFF
J gene: TRBJ2-1
V gene: TRBV5-1

CDR3 protein: CASSEVQKETQYF
J gene: TRBJ2-5
V gene: TRBV6-1

CDR3 protein: CASSDPRVLETQYF
J gene: TRBJ2-5
V gene: TRBV2

CDR3 protein: CSADRGAALGIGTQYF
J gene: TRBJ2-5
V gene: TRBV20-1

CDR3 protein: CASSPTDRKETQYF
J gene: TRBJ2-5
V gene: TRBV3-1

CDR3 protein: CASSLELADYGYTF
J gene: TRBJ1-2
V gene: TRBV5-1

CDR3 protein: CSAPRTGSSYNEQFF
J gene: TRBJ2-1
V gene: TRBV20-1

CDR3 protein: CASSPGTSGTGELFF
J gene: TRBJ2-2
V gene: TRBV7-9

CDR3 protein: CASRPTSRTGQETQYF
J gene: TRBJ2-5
V gene: TRBV6-1

CDR3 protein: CSARDASGTQGYEQYF
J gene: TRBJ2-7
V gene: TRBV20-1

CDR3 protein: CASSLDTFNYGYTF
J gene: TRBJ1-2
V gene: TRBV11-2

CDR3 protein: CASSTRTGRTEAFF
J gene: TRBJ1-1
V gene: TRBV9

CDR3 protein: CASSSGLATTDTQYF
J gene: TRBJ2-3
V gene: TRBV27

CDR3 protein: CASSLGAVTDTQYF
J gene: TRBJ2-3
V gene: TRBV7-2

CDR3 protein: CASSPTTLRIGYTF
J gene: TRBJ1-2
V gene: TRBV6-1

CDR3 protein: CASSQGAGGPYEQFF
J gene: TRBJ2-1
V gene: TRBV3-1

CDR3 protein: CASSRRDSNSPLHF
J gene: TRBJ1-6
V gene: TRBV5-1

CDR3 protein: CASKGRTFEQYF
J gene: TRBJ2-7
V gene: TRBV2

CDR3 protein: CASSLEAVPDTQYF
J gene: TRBJ2-3
V gene: TRBV5-1

CDR3 protein: CASSLGGFGYGYTF
J gene: TRBJ1-2
V gene: TRBV5-8

CDR3 protein: CASLRGQANTEAFF
J gene: TRBJ1-1
V gene: TRBV2

CDR3 protein: CASRTSGTDTQHF
J gene: NA
V gene: TRBV2

CDR3 protein: CASSPTGGRAEAFF
J gene: TRBJ1-1
V gene: TRBV25-1

CDR3 protein: CASRKGISYEQYF
J gene: TRBJ2-7
V gene: TRBV5-6

CDR3 protein: CASRPWAGGGQDTQYF
J gene: TRBJ2-3
V gene: TRBV11-2